These T cell receptor beta chains were read from a single sample in a study of control samples from healthy donors and cancer patients. Repertoires were generated with immunoSEQ multiplex PCR, while TCRdb's copy carries only in-frame clones and drops some. The sample lists about 170,000 clones; approximately 92% were seen once. What was sequenced was blood. The receptors stem from a woman aged 55-70 years in good health. Each CDR3 is given without its conserved first and last residue. Each record gives: V gene, J gene, clone size, CDR3 protein. For some rows the clone size is stated as once, few or many, or as a class when expanded; others skip it.

TRBV28	TRBJ2-7	-	ASSTPGARSYEQY
TRBV18	TRBJ2-3	once	ASSPPLAGALLGGTDTQY
TRBV5-4	TRBJ1-1	-	ASSLGHGGTEAF
TRBV4-3	TRBJ2-3	once	ASSQVAGETDTQY
TRBV25-1	TRBJ2-1	-	ASSEHSGGSVFYNEQF
TRBV5-1	TRBJ1-5	-	ASSNGGDGQPQH
TRBV28	TRBJ1-1	-	ASSSPGRTEAF
TRBV7-2	TRBJ1-5	once	ASSSVSTEQPQH
TRBV5-6	TRBJ2-7	-	ASSSKGTGGGEQY
TRBV7-9	TRBJ2-1	-	ASSLVGISYNEQF
TRBV7-3	TRBJ2-1	-	ASSLIVSGEQF
TRBV30	TRBJ1-5	-	AWSVLWSQPQH
TRBV29-1	TRBJ1-2	-	SVPYSGVDGYT
TRBV11-2	TRBJ1-2	-	ASSLTSYGYT
TRBV6-5	TRBJ2-3	-	ASSYSGLAEDTQY
TRBV6-5	TRBJ1-6	-	ASYGQGDSPLH
TRBV30	TRBJ1-1	-	AWDKNTEAF
TRBV11-2	TRBJ1-3	-	ASSFLGRGLGGSGNTIY
TRBV28	TRBJ2-7	-	ASSSPRGGGGGIYEQY
TRBV2	TRBJ1-2	-	ASSEIRRTQINYGYT
TRBV5-1	TRBJ1-1	-	ASSTGTADTEAL
TRBV27	TRBJ1-4	once	ASSLNWGLDEKLF
TRBV2	TRBJ1-2	-	ASRAGTGDGYT
TRBV9	TRBJ1-4	-	ASSVGGQTNEKLF
TRBV6-5	TRBJ2-2	-	ASTRADSNTGELF
TRBV9	TRBJ2-1	-	ASSVEHSRNEQF
TRBV6-5	TRBJ1-6	-	ASSYSTGARSPLH
TRBV2	TRBJ1-6	-	ASKQGLNSPLH
TRBV7-2	TRBJ2-3	-	ASSTTDTQY
TRBV7-9	TRBJ1-2	once	ASSLVGDNYGYT
TRBV5-3	TRBJ1-5	-	ARSLDRGGDQPQH
TRBV5-1	TRBJ2-5	-	ASSLSAGGLETQY
TRBV30	TRBJ2-7	-	AWTGTGFYEQY
TRBV19	TRBJ2-3	-	ASSTTGLAGFWETDTQY
TRBV7-3	TRBJ2-7	-	ASSPGQGAYYEQY
TRBV14	TRBJ1-2	-	ASSPDRGPLDGYT
TRBV9	TRBJ2-5	-	ASAIGPGFAETQY
TRBV10-3	TRBJ1-1	-	AIAGTGLGMNTEAF
TRBV11-2	TRBJ2-1	-	AGSTGATQYNEQF
TRBV21-1	TRBJ2-5	-	ASTWDFPTQY
TRBV4-1	TRBJ1-1	-	ASSPIGTGTDTEAF
TRBV27	TRBJ1-2	-	ASSSQTGAGYGYT
TRBV18	TRBJ1-6	-	ASSPANPTGDGSPLH
TRBV7-9	TRBJ2-1	-	ASSSTSGGASYNEQF
TRBV5-1	TRBJ2-7	-	ASSLGSGGEQY
TRBV10-3	TRBJ1-3	-	AISDTQLGNTIY
TRBV15	TRBJ1-5	-	ATSRDRRAYSNQPQH
TRBV7-2	TRBJ2-1	once	ASSLALGVENEQF
TRBV7-8	TRBJ1-5	-	ASSLTRLSNQPQH
TRBV3-1/TRBV3-2	TRBJ1-2	-	ASSQDLGRAVYGYT
TRBV5-4	TRBJ2-5	-	ASSLYLDEETQY
TRBV18	TRBJ2-7	-	ASSPRGQGNEQY
TRBV4-3	TRBJ1-2	once	ASSREGGASGYT
TRBV20-1	TRBJ2-7	-	SASSDRGTIEY
TRBV5-4	TRBJ1-2	-	ASSLPTSQGYT
TRBV7-9	TRBJ2-2	-	ASHEGGLAGTGELF
TRBV27	TRBJ1-1	-	ASRTGFSWNTEAF
TRBV2	TRBJ2-7	-	ASTIGVGEQY
TRBV25-1	TRBJ1-2	-	ASSVSGTGNGGYT